One sample yielded the 20 T cell receptor beta chains listed below, sequenced in a study of blood T cell repertoires in COVID-19 (dated by TCRdb to between 2020 and 2021). The method behind the library was the immunoSEQ multiplex PCR assay. TCRdb's version of the immuneACCESS table is confined to in-frame rearrangements and falls short of the full clone set. An unresolved V gene accounts for under half of the shortfall where checked; the remainder is of unknown origin. In all, the sample holds approximately 61,000 clones, and about 76% of those were seen once. The leading ten clones occupy less than 35% of the sample. Sequencing was carried out using peripheral blood. The receptor set was obtained from a human donor in a cohort sampled during active COVID-19.

The chain combines TRBV9 with TRBJ2-1; 8 nucleotides agree with TRBD2. Trimming took 4 bases from V and 2 from J; bases not matched to a gene: 14. Germline assignment: CDR1 SGDLS and CDR2 YYNGEE. The CDR3 is 18 amino acids. The CDR3 region has the DNA TGTGCCAGCAGCCCCCGATTGGGTAGCGGGACCCCCTACAATGAGCAGTTCTTC. It encodes CASSPRLGSGTPYNEQFF.

The chain is built from TRBV11-2 and TRBJ2-7; 9 bases fit TRBD1. With 8 bases clipped from V and 7 bases from J, the junction kept 15 bases outside the gene matches. The germline CDR1 and CDR2 sequences are SGHAT and FQNNGV. The CDR3 is 15 residues long. Written as DNA, the CDR3 is TGTGCCAGCGCCGATCCGGGACAGGGAATTAGGGAGCAGTACTTC. Translating it yields CASADPGQGIREQYF.

The chain employs TRBV2 and TRBJ1-4; 9 bases map to TRBD1. Germline CDR1 SNHLY, CDR2 FYNNEI. This CDR3 is 13 amino acids long. The J segment lost 5 bases and the V segment lost 8 bases, leaving 3 bases of the junction unmatched. CDR3 sequence: CASLTGGNEKLFF. CDR3 sequence (DNA): TGTGCCAGCCTGACAGGGGGGAATGAAAAACTGTTTTTT.

The gene calls are TRBV5-4 and TRBJ1-1; 9 positions agree with TRBD1. From germline, CDR1 is SGHNT and CDR2 YYREEE (reference sequence). V dropped 4 bases and J dropped 5; count of bases not matched to a gene: 9. The CDR3 runs 15 residues. The CDR3 spells CASSLGGTGMTEAFF. Written as DNA, the CDR3 is TGTGCCAGCAGCCTCGGCGGGACAGGGATGACTGAAGCTTTCTTT.

DNA of the CDR3: TGTGCCAGCAGCCCTGGACAGGGGGCTACTTACAATGAGCAGTTCTTC. Residues: CASSPGQGATYNEQFF. The V and J genes are TRBV3-1 (or the pseudogene TRBV3-2) and TRBJ2-1; 11 bases align to TRBD1. The germline gives CDR1 LGHDT, CDR2 YNNKEL (reference sequence). Losses at the gene ends were 4 bases for V and 4 bases for J; bases not matched to a gene: 6. The CDR3 runs to 16 residues.

The gene calls are TRBV30 and TRBJ1-1; perhaps TRBD1 as D (5 bases). The CDR3 loop spans 14 amino acids. V lost 3 bases, J lost 0 bases, and 11 bases lay in between. Germline lookup yields CDR1 GTSNPN and CDR2 SVGIG (reference sequence). The CDR3 here is CAWRHPRVNTEAFF. The DNA for the CDR3 is TGTGCCTGGAGACACCCCAGGGTGAACACTGAAGCTTTCTTT.

This clone was observed a few times. The CDR3 region is CASSQVAGVTEAFF. The CDR3 DNA sequence: TGCGCCAGCAGCCAAGTCGCGGGGGTCACTGAAGCTTTCTTT. The V and J genes are TRBV4-1 and TRBJ1-1; possibly TRBD1 for D (5 bases). The CDR3 has 14 residues. Trimming removed 1 base from V and 4 bases from J, with 10 bases in between. Germline V gives CDR1 MGHRA, CDR2 YSYEKL.

The chain is built from TRBV10-1 and TRBJ1-2; 7 bases match TRBD1. Germline V gene lookup returns CDR1 WNHNN and CDR2 SYGVQD (reference sequence). Trimming cost V 5 bases and J 4 bases; bases outside gene matches: 7. CDR3 length: 14 residues. CDR3 residues: CASSSDRDGYGYTF. The DNA of the CDR3 is TGCGCCAGCAGTTCCGACAGGGACGGCTATGGCTACACCTTC.

CDR3 residues: CASSWGLQWSYEQYF. Here the CDR3 DNA reads TGTGCCAGCAGTTGGGGCCTTCAGTGGTCCTACGAGCAGTACTTC. This sequence joins TRBV5-5 and TRBJ2-7; perhaps TRBD1 as D (5 bases). V lost 5 bases to trimming and J lost 1 base, with 16 bases between them. Germline CDR1 reads SGHKS; CDR2 reads YYEKEE (reference sequence). The CDR3 is 15 residues long.

The gene calls are TRBV11-2 and TRBJ2-7; possibly TRBD1 for D (6 bases). Germline V gene sequence: CDR1 SGHAT, CDR2 FQNNGV. Trimming left V 5 bases short and J 0 bases short, with 8 bases between. CDR3 length: 13 amino acids. The CDR3 DNA reads as TGTGCCAGCAGCCGGGACACCTCCTACGAGCAGTACTTC. Encoded protein: CASSRDTSYEQYF.

The chain employs TRBV5-1 and TRBJ2-7; perhaps TRBD1 as D (6 bases). The germline V gene encodes CDR1 SGHRS and CDR2 YFSETQ. This CDR3 has 14 amino acids. V was pared by 3 bases and J by 7 bases, with 17 bases between. CDR3 sequence (DNA): TGCGCCAGCAGCTGGGGACAAGCCTCTAGTGAGCAGTACTTC. The encoded protein is CASSWGQASSEQYF.

The chain employs TRBV7-9 and TRBJ2-7; no firm D call. The V gene lost 0 bases and the J gene lost 3 bases, with 3 bases spanning the gap. CDR1 and CDR2 (germline): SEHNR, FQNEAQ (reference sequence). This CDR3 comprises 12 residues. The CDR3: CASSLARYEQYF. The DNA for the CDR3 is TGTGCCAGCAGCTTAGCTCGCTACGAGCAGTACTTC.

The V call is TRBV29-1, the J call TRBJ2-7; maybe TRBD1 (6 bases). This CDR3 is built from 13 residues. Trimming removed 7 bases from V and 2 bases from J, with 15 bases in between. The germline V gene has CDR1 SQVTM and CDR2 ANQGSEA. This chain's CDR3 is CSDGRDKPYEQYF. The CDR3 DNA sequence: TGCAGCGACGGCCGGGACAAGCCCTACGAGCAGTACTTC.

The chain joins TRBV6-6 to TRBJ1-1; D is unclear. Per the germline V gene, CDR1 is MNHNY and CDR2 is SVGAGI (reference sequence). This CDR3 is 12 amino acids long. V was clipped by 0 bases and J by 10 bases, with 9 bases between them. CDR3 protein: CASSYSSTGAFF. DNA for the CDR3: TGTGCCAGCAGTTACTCGAGTACGGGAGCTTTCTTT.

The V gene is TRBV28, the J gene TRBJ2-3; 7 bases are shared with TRBD2. CDR3 length: 16 residues. CDR1 is MDHEN, CDR2 SYDVKM, per germline. After removal of 8 bases from V and 5 bases from J, the junction contained 16 bases not matched to a gene. CDR3 nucleotides: TGTGCCAGCGGACTTAGCGGGTGGGGCACACAAGATACGCAGTATTTT. This translates into CASGLSGWGTQDTQYF.

The rearrangement joins TRBV7-2 to TRBJ1-1; 7 nucleotides line up with TRBD1. V dropped 1 base and J dropped 3; count of bases not matched to a gene: 2. This CDR3 has 14 amino acids. The germline gives CDR1 SGHTA, CDR2 FQGNSA. The CDR3 region is CASSLDRGDTEAFF. The DNA for the CDR3 is TGTGCCAGCAGCTTAGACAGGGGAGACACTGAAGCTTTCTTT.

The chain is built from TRBV28 and TRBJ2-7; perhaps TRBD1 as D (5 bases). The CDR3 is made up of 15 amino acids. Germline lookup yields CDR1 MDHEN and CDR2 SYDVKM. V lost 7 bases and J lost 2, with 18 bases in between. In DNA form, the CDR3 reads TGTGCCAGCAAAGATCCCAGGGCAGTCACCTACGAGCAGTACTTC. It is translated as CASKDPRAVTYEQYF.

The rearrangement joins TRBV7-2 to TRBJ2-7; 9 bases match TRBD2. Germline CDR1 reads SGHTA; CDR2 reads FQGNSA. V lost 5 bases and J lost 2; bases outside the gene matches: 7. This CDR3 region has 15 residues. The CDR3 reads CASSQRSGSPYEQYF. CDR3 coding DNA: TGTGCCAGCAGCCAACGTAGCGGGAGTCCCTACGAGCAGTACTTC. The complete variable domain, with remaining parts taken from reference TRBV7-2 and TRBJ2-7, reads GAGVSQSPSNKVTEKGKDVELRCDPISGHTALYWYRQSLGQGLEFLIYFQGNSAPDKSGLPSDRFSAERTGGSVSTLTIQRTQQEDSAVYLCASSQRSGSPYEQYFGPGTRLTVT.

This chain connects TRBV5-4 to TRBJ1-2, with 8 positions matching TRBD1. The germline gives CDR1 SGHNT, CDR2 YYREEE (reference sequence). The CDR3 is made up of 16 amino acids. Trimming cost V 4 bases and J 1 base; bases outside gene matches: 9. The CDR3: CASSTRDRGNNYGYTF. CDR3 sequence (DNA): TGTGCCAGCAGCACTCGTGACAGGGGAAATAACTATGGCTACACCTTC.

The chain is built from TRBV2 and TRBJ2-7, with 10 positions matching TRBD1. CDR3 size: 13 residues. Looked up from germline, CDR1 is SNHLY and CDR2 is FYNNEI. V trimming: 6 bases; J trimming: 9 bases; junction bases outside the gene matches: 8. Here the CDR3 DNA reads TGTGCCAGCAGAACCGGGACAGGGGTCGGGCAGTACTTC. This encodes CASRTGTGVGQYF. The entire variable domain, with the rest obtained from reference TRBV2 and TRBJ2-7, is as follows: EPEVTQTPSHQVTQMGQEVILRCVPISNHLYFYWYRQILGQKVEFLVSFYNNEISEKSEIFDDQFSVERPDGSNFTLKIRSTKLEDSAMYFCASRTGTGVGQYFGPGTRLTVT.